Below are 8 T cell receptor beta chains sequenced from a single sample in a study of T cells after yellow fever vaccination. TCRdb redid the calling of the 5' RACE reads with MiXCR, one entry per CDR3 protein. The table has 95,000 to 150,000 distinct CDR3 sequences, roughly 8.2% seen once. This specimen consisted of CD8+ T cells sorted from PBMCs, obtained on the day of the yellow fever booster vaccination. The receptors derive from a man aged 18 to 29 who received the YFV17D yellow fever vaccine.

This clonotype was detected only a few times. This sequence joins TRBV9 and TRBJ2-1; 10 bases are shared with TRBD2. Germline V gene lookup returns CDR1 SGDLS and CDR2 YYNGEE. CDR3 length: 15 residues. Trimming cost V 3 bases and J 5 bases; bases outside gene matches: 5. CDR3 region: CASSGSGGINNEQFF. In nucleotides, the CDR3 is TGTGCCAGCAGCGGTAGCGGGGGGATTAACAATGAGCAGTTCTTC.

This clonotype was counted between two and nine times. The chain employs TRBV4-1 and TRBJ1-2, with D maybe TRBD1 (5 bases). CDR1 is MGHRA and CDR2 is YSYEKL in the germline V gene. V was clipped by 0 bases and J by 3 bases, with 14 bases between them. CDR3 length: 16 amino acids. As DNA, the CDR3 is TGCGCCAGCAGCCAAGATCAATGGCAGGGCCACTATGGCTACACCTTC. This codes for CASSQDQWQGHYGYTF.

This rearrangement joins TRBV5-1 to TRBJ2-1; 10 bases match TRBD2. Per the germline V gene, CDR1 is SGHRS and CDR2 is YFSETQ. There are 16 residues in the CDR3. The V segment lost 4 bases and the J segment 4 bases; nucleotides outside the gene matches: 8. The CDR3 nucleotides are TGCGCCAGCAGCGGGTCCCTAGCGGGGGATTACAATGAGCAGTTCTTC. Translating it yields CASSGSLAGDYNEQFF.

This clonotype has more than one count but fewer than ten. V usage is TRBV7-8 and J usage is TRBJ2-3; TRBD2 matches 12 bases. Trimming removed 5 bases from V and 4 bases from J; junction bases left unmatched: 1. CDR1 and CDR2 from the germline V gene are SGHVS and FQNEAQ. This CDR3 spans 14 amino acids. The CDR3 sequence: CASSGTSGPDTQYF. As DNA, the CDR3 is TGTGCCAGCAGCGGGACTAGCGGGCCAGATACGCAGTATTTT.

The V gene is TRBV2, the J gene TRBJ2-1, with TRBD1 matching 12 bases. The CDR3 totals 18 residues. The V and J ends lost 2 bases and 0 bases, in that order; junction bases with no gene match: 5. Germline V CDR1 and CDR2: SNHLY, FYNNEI. Here the CDR3 DNA reads TGTGCCAGCAGTGAACGGGGGGACAGGGGGCCCTCCTACAATGAGCAGTTCTTC. This encodes CASSERGDRGPSYNEQFF.

This clonotype was detected many times. The chain has TRBV6-4 and TRBJ2-7, with D unclear. The V gene lost 5 bases and the J gene lost 6 bases, with 17 bases spanning the gap. The CDR3 spans 14 residues. Germline-derived CDR1 and CDR2 are MRHNA and SNTAGT. CDR3 DNA sequence: TGTGCCAGCAGTTGGGGTACCTTCACGGGCGAGCAGTACGTC. As protein: CASSWGTFTGEQYV.

This clonotype was picked up a small number of times. The rearrangement joins TRBV2 to TRBJ1-2, with D uncertain. Germline V gives CDR1 SNHLY, CDR2 FYNNEI. The CDR3 is made up of 15 amino acids. V lost 3 bases to trimming and J lost 2 bases, with 13 bases between them. The CDR3 sequence is CASSDRTQINYGYTF. CDR3 nucleotides: TGTGCCAGCAGTGACCGGACCCAGATCAACTATGGCTACACCTTC.

The chain links TRBV23-1 to TRBJ2-4; 9 bases agree with TRBD1. TRBV23-1 is annotated as an ORF whose role is uncertain. CDR3 length equals 16 residues. V dropped 2 bases and J dropped 2; count of bases not matched to a gene: 4. For the CDR3, the DNA is TGCGCCAGCAGTCAAGGGACAGGGCGGCCCAAAAACATTCAGTACTTC. Translating it yields CASSQGTGRPKNIQYF.